This TCR beta chain was obtained from a study of CD8 T cells in ankylosing spondylitis (dated by TCRdb to 2017 to 2019). For the wider study: The study profiled T cell receptor beta repertoires in healthy donors and ankylosing spondylitis patients to find disease-linked TCR variants. Peripheral blood was sampled, and synovial fluid was additionally collected from ankylosing spondylitis patients. The whole study cohort included over a hundred healthy donors and 20 to 30 ankylosing spondylitis patients.

Reads for this sample came from an Illumina HiSeq 2500. Quantitative 5'-RACE with molecular barcodes was used to prepare TCR beta libraries. The source study handled its data this way. A new computational method, built on a probabilistic model of VDJ rearrangement, was used to identify disease-linked TCR variants. TCRdb applied fastp at Q25 and MiXCR to the public reads, then kept only in-frame beta chains. Entries that share a CDR3 protein sequence are merged under the most common genes and DNA. It is TCRdb's table, rather than the study itself, that gives the V and J calls and clone size. In all, the sample holds 340,000 or so distinct CDR3 sequences, and under 15% of those were seen once. About 1% of the sample goes to the ten largest clones. Overall results and qualifications from the work: The disease-linked clones were reported as significantly enriched in matched synovial fluid samples from ankylosing spondylitis patients. The disease-linked clones showed a CD8+ phenotype and occurred at relatively low frequencies in peripheral blood. Some motif variants were previously reported in synovial fluid and blood of reactive arthritis patients, suggesting common disease-initiation mechanisms. A TCR beta motif of about 8 highly homologous amino acid variants appeared characteristic of blood from ankylosing spondylitis patients.

This clonotype was recorded at least ten times. Its antigen target is currently unknown. Base qualities are missing; no much larger clone stands one base away. The CDR3 numbers 15 residues from cysteine through phenylalanine. CDR3 DNA is the only sequence kept; it has 45 bases, read in frame from the first base. Based on the germline V gene, the CDR1 and CDR2 sequences are MNHEY and SVGAGI. V and J are truncated by 4 bases and 0 bases respectively, leaving an intervening sequence of 12 bases. The TCR originated in a male donor with ankylosing spondylitis or in good health (not recorded which). The chain was built from TRBV6-5 and TRBJ1-2; TRBD1 is a weak D gene call, 5 bases matching. Input material: blood, either unsorted or a sorted T cell fraction (not recorded which). At the DNA level, the sequence is TGTGCCAGCAGTTCCCACAGGATCTCTAACTATGGCTACACCTTC. Protein translation: CASSSHRISNYGYTF.